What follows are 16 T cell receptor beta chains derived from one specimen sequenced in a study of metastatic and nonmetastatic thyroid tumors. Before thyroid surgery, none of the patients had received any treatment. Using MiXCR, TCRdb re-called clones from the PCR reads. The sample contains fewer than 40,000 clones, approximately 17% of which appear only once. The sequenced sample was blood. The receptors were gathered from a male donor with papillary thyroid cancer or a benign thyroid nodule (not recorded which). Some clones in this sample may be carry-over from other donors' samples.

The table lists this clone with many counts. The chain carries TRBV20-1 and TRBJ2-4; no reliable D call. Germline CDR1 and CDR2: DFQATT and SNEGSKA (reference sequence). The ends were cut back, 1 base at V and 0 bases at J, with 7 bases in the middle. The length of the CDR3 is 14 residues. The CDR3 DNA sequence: TGCAGTGCTAGAGTTGGGCGAGCCAAAAACATTCAGTACTTC. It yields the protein CSARVGRAKNIQYF.

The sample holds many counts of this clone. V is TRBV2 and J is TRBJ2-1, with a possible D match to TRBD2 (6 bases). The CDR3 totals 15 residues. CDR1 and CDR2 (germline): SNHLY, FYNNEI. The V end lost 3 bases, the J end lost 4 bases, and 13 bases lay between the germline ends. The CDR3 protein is CASSEEGQPYNEQFF. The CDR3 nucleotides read TGTGCCAGCAGTGAGGAGGGCCAACCATACAATGAGCAGTTCTTC. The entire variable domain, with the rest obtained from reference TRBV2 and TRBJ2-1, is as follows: EPEVTQTPSHQVTQMGQEVILRCVPISNHLYFYWYRQILGQKVEFLVSFYNNEISEKSEIFDDQFSVERPDGSNFTLKIRSTKLEDSAMYFCASSEEGQPYNEQFFGPGTRLTVL.

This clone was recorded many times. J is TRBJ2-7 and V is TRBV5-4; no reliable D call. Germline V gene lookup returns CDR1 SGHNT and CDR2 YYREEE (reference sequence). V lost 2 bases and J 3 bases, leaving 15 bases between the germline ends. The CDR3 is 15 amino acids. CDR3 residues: CASSFPWKQFYEQYF. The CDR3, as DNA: TGTGCCAGCAGCTTTCCATGGAAGCAGTTCTACGAGCAGTACTTC.

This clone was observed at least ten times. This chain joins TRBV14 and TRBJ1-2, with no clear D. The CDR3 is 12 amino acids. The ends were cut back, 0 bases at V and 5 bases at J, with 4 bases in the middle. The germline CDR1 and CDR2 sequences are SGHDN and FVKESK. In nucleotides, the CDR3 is TGTGCCAGCAGCCAAGAACGGTATGGCTACACCTTC. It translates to CASSQERYGYTF.

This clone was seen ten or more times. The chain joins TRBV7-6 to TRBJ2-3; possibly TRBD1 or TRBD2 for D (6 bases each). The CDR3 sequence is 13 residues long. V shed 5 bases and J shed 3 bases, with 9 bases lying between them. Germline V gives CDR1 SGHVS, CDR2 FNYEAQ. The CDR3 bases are TGTGCCAGCAGCGGAGGGACAACAGATACGCAGTATTTT. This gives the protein CASSGGTTDTQYF. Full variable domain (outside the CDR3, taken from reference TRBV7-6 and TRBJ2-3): GAGVSQSPRYKVTKRGQDVALRCDPISGHVSLYWYRQALGQGPEFLTYFNYEAQQDKSGLPNDRFSAERPEGSISTLTIQRTEQRDSAMYRCASSGGTTDTQYFGPGTRLTVL.

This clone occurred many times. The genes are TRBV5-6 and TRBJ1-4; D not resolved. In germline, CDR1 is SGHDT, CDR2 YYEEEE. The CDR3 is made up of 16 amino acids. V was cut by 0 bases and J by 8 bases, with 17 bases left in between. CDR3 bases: TGTGCCAGCAGCTTGGCCATAGGTCGACGGGGAGAAAAACTGTTTTTT. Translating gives CASSLAIGRRGEKLFF.

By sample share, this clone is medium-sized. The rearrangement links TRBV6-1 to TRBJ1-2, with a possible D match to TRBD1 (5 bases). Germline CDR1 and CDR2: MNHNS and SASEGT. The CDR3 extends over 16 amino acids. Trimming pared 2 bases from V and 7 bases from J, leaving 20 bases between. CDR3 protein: CASSERWGTLATGYTF. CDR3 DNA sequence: TGTGCCAGCAGTGAACGCTGGGGGACTTTGGCAACTGGCTACACCTTC.

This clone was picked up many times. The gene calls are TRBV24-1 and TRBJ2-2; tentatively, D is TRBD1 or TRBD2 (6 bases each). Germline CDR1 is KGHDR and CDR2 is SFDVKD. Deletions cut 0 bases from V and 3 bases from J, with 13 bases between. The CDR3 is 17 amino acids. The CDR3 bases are TGTGCCACCAGTGATTTGCCTCCAGGGGAGGACACCGGGGAGCTGTTTTTT. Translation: CATSDLPPGEDTGELFF.

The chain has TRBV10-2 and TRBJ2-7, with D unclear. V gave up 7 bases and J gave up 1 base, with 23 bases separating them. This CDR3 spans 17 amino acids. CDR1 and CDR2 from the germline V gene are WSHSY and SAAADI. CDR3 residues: CASIAPTAMVPSYEQYF. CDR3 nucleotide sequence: TGCGCCAGCATCGCCCCCACAGCGATGGTTCCTTCCTACGAGCAGTACTTC.

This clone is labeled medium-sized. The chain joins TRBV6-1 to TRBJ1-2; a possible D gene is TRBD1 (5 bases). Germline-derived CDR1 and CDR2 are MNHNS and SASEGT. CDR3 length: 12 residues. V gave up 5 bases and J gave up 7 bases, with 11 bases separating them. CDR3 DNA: TGTGCCAGCAGTTCCCCGGGGGTTGGCTACACCTTC. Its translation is CASSSPGVGYTF.

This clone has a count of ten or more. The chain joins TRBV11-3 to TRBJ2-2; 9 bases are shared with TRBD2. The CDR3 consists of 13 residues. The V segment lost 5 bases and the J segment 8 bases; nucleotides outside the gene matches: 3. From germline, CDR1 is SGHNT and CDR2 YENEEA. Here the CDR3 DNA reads TGTGCCAGCAGCCGTAGCGGGGGTGGGGAGCTGTTTTTT. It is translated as CASSRSGGGELFF.

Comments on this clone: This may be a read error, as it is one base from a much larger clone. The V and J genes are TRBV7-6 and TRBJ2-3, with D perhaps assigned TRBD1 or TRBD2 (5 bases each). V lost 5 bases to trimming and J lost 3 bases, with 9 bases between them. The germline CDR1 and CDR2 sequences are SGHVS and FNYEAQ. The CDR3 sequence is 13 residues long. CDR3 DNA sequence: TGTGCCAGCAGCCATGAGGGGACAGATACGCAGTATTTT. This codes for CASSHEGTDTQYF.

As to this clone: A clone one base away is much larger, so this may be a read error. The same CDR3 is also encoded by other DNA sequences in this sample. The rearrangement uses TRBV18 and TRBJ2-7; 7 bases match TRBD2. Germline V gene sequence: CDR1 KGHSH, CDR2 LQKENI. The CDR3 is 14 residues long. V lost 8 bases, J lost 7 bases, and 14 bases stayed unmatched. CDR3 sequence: CASGLVGGPIEQYF. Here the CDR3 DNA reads TGTGCCAGCGGACTAGTGGGAGGGCCCATTGAGCAGTACTTC. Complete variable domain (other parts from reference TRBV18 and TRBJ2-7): NAGVMQNPRHLVRRRGQEARLRCSPMKGHSHVYWYRQLPEEGLKFMVYLQKENIIDESGMPKERFSAEFPKEGPSILRIQQVVRGDSAAYFCASGLVGGPIEQYFGPGTRLTVT.

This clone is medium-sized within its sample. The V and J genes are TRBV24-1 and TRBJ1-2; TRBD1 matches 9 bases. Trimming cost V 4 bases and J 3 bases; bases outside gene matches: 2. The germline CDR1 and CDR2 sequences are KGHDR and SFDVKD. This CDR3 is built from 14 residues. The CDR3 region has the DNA TGTGCCACCAGTGACCGGGACAGGGACTATGGCTACACCTTC. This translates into CATSDRDRDYGYTF.

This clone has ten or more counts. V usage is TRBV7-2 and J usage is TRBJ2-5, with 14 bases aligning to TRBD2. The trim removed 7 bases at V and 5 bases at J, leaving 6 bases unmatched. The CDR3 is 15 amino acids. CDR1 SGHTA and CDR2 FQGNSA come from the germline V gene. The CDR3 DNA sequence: TGTGCCAGCACGACTAGCGGGAGGGCCGAGGAGACCCAGTACTTC. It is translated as CASTTSGRAEETQYF.

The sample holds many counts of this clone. The DNA of the CDR3 is TGTGCCAGCAGGAACCCACTAGCGAGCTACAATGAGCAGTTCTTC. Translated, it gives CASRNPLASYNEQFF. This chain joins TRBV11-2 and TRBJ2-1; 7 bases agree with TRBD2. The CDR3 extends over 15 amino acids. The germline gives CDR1 SGHAT, CDR2 FQNNGV. Trimming took 6 bases from V and 3 from J; bases not matched to a gene: 8.